This TCR beta chain stems from a study of blood T cell repertoires in COVID-19. The overall study: The United States, Italy and Spain provided the acute and convalescent COVID-19 samples. Sample material is recorded as cDNA or gDNA derived from T cells, B-cell-depleted T cells, or PBMCs.

In the original workflow: For nucleated cells, counts were estimated from reference gene primer amplification. Sequenced by immunoSEQ multiplex PCR; TCRdb stores in-frame clones only, minus some. V and J calls and clone size are those listed in that table; D and trimming were worked out from the DNA. The repertoire has about 490,000 clones, approximately 83% of them found once; the top ten carry roughly 3.2%. The ends lost 0 bases at V and 5 bases at J; junction bases unmatched: 2. The CDR3 spans 14 residues. Germline V gene sequence: CDR1 SGDLS, CDR2 YYNGEE. The chain combines TRBV9 with TRBJ2-5, with 9 bases fitting TRBD2. Sequencing was carried out using peripheral blood. The TCR originated in a human donor in a cohort sampled during active COVID-19. CDR3 residues: CASSVGGRAETQYF. The CDR3 nucleotides read TGTGCCAGCAGCGTAGGCGGGAGGGCCGAGACCCAGTACTTC.